The sample holds one count of the clone carrying this TCR beta chain. The protocol was immunoSEQ multiplex PCR, while the TCRdb copy is restricted to in-frame clones and leaves out a portion. This table has roughly 500,000 clones, 79% appearing once. Trimming stripped 1 base from V and 7 bases from J, with 12 bases between. The CDR3 covers 14 residues. From germline, CDR1 is SEHNR and CDR2 FQNEAQ (reference sequence). The sample originates from a study of shared clonotypes between healthy human individuals. The material sequenced was PBMCs. The genes are TRBV7-9 and TRBJ2-3, with D possibly matching TRBD1 (5 bases). The clonotype comes from a woman between 35 and 50 years old in good health. Some clones in this sample may be carry-over from other donors' samples. The CDR3 is CASSLDPQENTQYF. DNA for the CDR3: TGTGCCAGCAGCTTAGACCCACAGGAGAATACGCAGTATTTT. Complete variable domain (other parts from reference TRBV7-9 and TRBJ2-3): DTGVSQNPRHKITKRGQNVTFRCDPISEHNRLYWYRQTLGQGPEFLTYFQNEAQLEKSRLLSDRFSAERPKGSFSTLEIQRTEQGDSAMYLCASSLDPQENTQYFGPGTRLTVL.